A single sample is the source of the 30 T cell receptor beta chains below, sequenced in a study of radiotherapy plus CTLA-4 blockade in lung cancer. Sequencing used immunoSEQ multiplex PCR; TCRdb keeps in-frame clones, though not all of them. The top ten clones hold around 0.72% of a sample with approximately 80,000 clones, 70% to 85% of them seen once. Here the sequenced sample was peripheral blood, taken from a patient treated with radiotherapy plus ipilimumab. The receptors stem from a human donor with non-small cell lung cancer who had stable disease on radiotherapy plus ipilimumab.

This clone was seen a handful of times. The rearrangement links TRBV5-6 to TRBJ1-2; D remains ambiguous. The germline CDR1 and CDR2 sequences are SGHDT and YYEEEE. With 1 base removed from V and 6 bases from J, the gap between germline ends came to 19 bases. This CDR3 comprises 16 residues. CDR3: CASSLRISGPPHGYTF. The CDR3 DNA sequence: TGTGCCAGCAGCTTGCGTATCTCAGGTCCGCCCCATGGCTACACCTTC.

The gene calls are TRBV2 and TRBJ2-7; tentative D call: TRBD1 (6 bases). Germline assignment: CDR1 SNHLY and CDR2 FYNNEI. There are 13 residues in the CDR3. Between the trimmed V and J ends, which lost 11 bases and 0 bases, there was a span of 14 bases. CDR3 residues: CALEKDSSYEQYF. The DNA of the CDR3 is TGTGCCCTCGAGAAGGACAGCTCCTACGAGCAGTACTTC. The variable domain in full, completed from reference TRBV2 and TRBJ2-7, reads EPEVTQTPSHQVTQMGQEVILRCVPISNHLYFYWYRQILGQKVEFLVSFYNNEISEKSEIFDDQFSVERPDGSNFTLKIRSTKLEDSAMYFCALEKDSSYEQYFGPGTRLTVT.

The chain has TRBV6-5 and TRBJ2-7; tentative D call: TRBD2 (6 bases). CDR1 and CDR2 (germline): MNHEY, SVGAGI. V lost 7 bases and J lost 5, with 15 bases in between. This CDR3 contains 13 residues. The CDR3 DNA reads as TGTGCCAGCATCGGGGGATTTGAAAACGAGCAGTACTTC. It yields the protein CASIGGFENEQYF.

V usage is TRBV5-1 and J usage is TRBJ2-1; 8 positions agree with TRBD1. The CDR3 spans 16 residues. With V trimmed by 5 bases and J by 3 bases, 10 bases remained unmatched. CDR1 is SGHRS, CDR2 YFSETQ, per germline. Written as DNA, the CDR3 is TGCGCCAGCAGATTGACGCAGGGGGCGTACTACAATGAGCAGTTCTTC. It translates to CASRLTQGAYYNEQFF.

This clone was counted once. Here the CDR3 reads CASSATGTDNSPLHF. In nucleotides, the CDR3 is TGTGCCAGCTCCGCTACCGGGACAGATAATTCACCCCTCCACTTT. The rearrangement links TRBV5-8 to TRBJ1-6; 7 positions match TRBD1. The CDR3 sequence is 15 residues long. Germline trimming cut 7 bases from V and 5 bases from J; bases unmatched to any gene: 9. Germline V CDR1 and CDR2: SGHTS, YDEGEE. Filled out from reference TRBV5-8 and TRBJ1-6, the complete variable domain reads EAGVTQSPTHLIKTRGQQATLRCSPISGHTSVYWYQQALGLGLQFLLWYDEGEERNRGNFPPRFSGRQFPNYSSELNVNALELEDSALYLCASSATGTDNSPLHFGNGTRLTVT.

The chain joins TRBV6-4 to TRBJ2-1; 11 bases are shared with TRBD2. V shed 4 bases, J shed 5 bases, and the junction held 10 bases outside the gene matches. The CDR3 length is 17 residues. From germline, CDR1 is MRHNA and CDR2 SNTAGT. The CDR3 loop is CASSAVAGGGRHNEQFF. Written as DNA, the CDR3 is TGTGCCAGCAGTGCCGTAGCGGGAGGGGGCCGCCACAATGAGCAGTTCTTC.

CDR3 sequence: CASTSAGGYTF. The CDR3 region has the DNA TGTGCCAGCACCTCCGCAGGAGGCTACACCTTC. This chain joins TRBV28 and TRBJ1-2; D unclear. The germline V gene has CDR1 MDHEN and CDR2 SYDVKM. The CDR3 contains 11 residues. The V and J ends lost 7 bases and 8 bases respectively, with 11 bases between them.

The chain couples TRBV5-8 to TRBJ1-1, with 8 bases identical to TRBD1. CDR3 length: 14 amino acids. In germline, CDR1 is SGHTS, CDR2 YDEGEE. J was trimmed by 8 bases and V by 0 bases; bases with no gene match: 6. CDR3 DNA: TGTGCCAGCAGCTTGGCCCCAGGGGGCGCGGAAGCTTTCTTT. Amino acid sequence: CASSLAPGGAEAFF.

The chain links TRBV7-2 to TRBJ1-1; D gene uncertain. CDR1 and CDR2 from the germline V gene are SGHTA and FQGNSA. The CDR3 runs 14 residues. V lost 2 bases and J lost 0, with 7 bases in between. The CDR3 nucleotides read TGTGCCAGCAGCTTAACAGATTTGAACACTGAAGCTTTCTTT. Protein product: CASSLTDLNTEAFF.

The rearrangement links TRBV6-6 to TRBJ2-7; 13 bases line up with TRBD2. The CDR3 loop spans 14 amino acids. Germline CDR1 MNHNY, CDR2 SVGAGI (reference sequence). Trimming at V came to 6 bases and at J to 3 bases, leaving 2 bases not matched to a gene. CDR3 in DNA: TGTGCCAGCAGCAGGACTAGCGGGAGCTACGAGCAGTACTTC. As protein: CASSRTSGSYEQYF.

The chain couples TRBV7-9 to TRBJ1-1, with 7 bases that match TRBD1. V was clipped by 4 bases and J by 3 bases; unmatched bases: 5. There are 14 residues in the CDR3. The germline gives CDR1 SEHNR, CDR2 FQNEAQ (reference sequence). The CDR3 protein is CASSWEDRDTEAFF. CDR3 DNA: TGTGCCAGCAGCTGGGAAGACAGGGACACTGAAGCTTTCTTT.

The chain couples TRBV19 to TRBJ1-4; 9 bases are shared with TRBD1. The V gene's germline CDR1 is LNHDA and CDR2 SQIVND (reference sequence). The CDR3 runs 15 residues. Trimming at V came to 6 bases and at J to 8 bases, leaving 10 bases not matched to a gene. CDR3: CASSTTGTGSEKLFF. CDR3 sequence (DNA): TGTGCCAGTAGCACGACCGGGACAGGGAGCGAAAAACTGTTTTTT. The entire variable domain, with the rest obtained from reference TRBV19 and TRBJ1-4, is as follows: DGGITQSPKYLFRKEGQNVTLSCEQNLNHDAMYWYRQDPGQGLRLIYYSQIVNDFQKGDIAEGYSVSREKKESFPLTVTSAQKNPTAFYLCASSTTGTGSEKLFFGSGTQLSVL.

The chain uses TRBV30 and TRBJ1-6; D remains ambiguous. The germline V and J ends were trimmed by 7 bases and 8 bases, with 15 bases remaining between them. In germline, CDR1 is GTSNPN, CDR2 SVGIG (reference sequence). The CDR3 has 13 amino acids. CDR3 in amino acids: CASSGGLDSPLHF. In DNA, the CDR3 is TGTGCCTCGTCGGGAGGGCTAGATTCACCCCTCCACTTT.

This clone was detected only once. The rearrangement joins TRBV6-1 to TRBJ1-4; D call uncertain. Germline V gene data show CDR1 as MNHNS and CDR2 as SASEGT. The CDR3 length is 14 residues. V lost 6 bases, J lost 0 bases, and 8 bases lay in between. The CDR3 coding sequence is TGTGCCAGCAGGAAGAGCTCAACTAATGAAAAACTGTTTTTT. As protein: CASRKSSTNEKLFF.

The chain combines TRBV27 with TRBJ1-2; D possibly corresponds to TRBD1 (6 bases). This CDR3 is built from 14 residues. Deletions cut 0 bases from V and 9 bases from J, with 14 bases between. Per the germline V gene, CDR1 is MNHEY and CDR2 is SMNVEV (reference sequence). CDR3 in DNA: TGTGCCAGCAGTTTATCTAGGCAGGGGTTGAGCTACACCTTC. Its translation: CASSLSRQGLSYTF.

This rearrangement joins TRBV7-9 to TRBJ2-5; 7 bases agree with TRBD1. The germline V gene encodes CDR1 SEHNR and CDR2 FQNEAQ (reference sequence). With 5 bases clipped from V and 2 bases from J, the junction kept 8 bases outside the gene matches. The length of the CDR3 is 15 residues. CDR3 sequence: CASSQGTVMQETQYF. For the CDR3, the DNA is TGTGCCAGCAGCCAAGGGACAGTAATGCAAGAGACCCAGTACTTC.

The chain uses TRBV18 and TRBJ1-1; 9 bases align to TRBD1. Germline V gives CDR1 KGHSH, CDR2 LQKENI. This CDR3 is 16 amino acids long. J lost 1 base, V lost 6 bases, and 9 bases had no gene match. The CDR3 loop reads CASSPGTGLRNTEAFF. Written as DNA, the CDR3 is TGTGCCAGCTCTCCCGGGACAGGGCTTCGGAACACTGAAGCTTTCTTT. Combining the CDR3 with reference TRBV18 and TRBJ1-1 gives the whole variable domain NAGVMQNPRHLVRRRGQEARLRCSPMKGHSHVYWYRQLPEEGLKFMVYLQKENIIDESGMPKERFSAEFPKEGPSILRIQQVVRGDSAAYFCASSPGTGLRNTEAFFGQGTRLTVV.

The chain recombines TRBV18 with TRBJ1-5; D remains ambiguous. This CDR3 is built from 16 residues. The ends were cut back, 0 bases at V and 4 bases at J, with 13 bases in the middle. CDR1 and CDR2 (germline): KGHSH, LQKENI. As DNA, the CDR3 is TGTGCCAGCTCACCACCCGGCCGGCCCCTTAATCAGCCCCAGCATTTT. Residues: CASSPPGRPLNQPQHF.

The chain has TRBV7-9 and TRBJ2-2, with a possible D match to TRBD2 (6 bases). CDR3 length: 15 amino acids. Germline V gene data show CDR1 as SEHNR and CDR2 as FQNEAQ (reference sequence). Trimming took 5 bases from V and 4 from J, leaving 14 bases between them. CDR3 protein: CASSPGEIGTGELFF. The CDR3, as DNA: TGTGCCAGCAGCCCGGGGGAGATTGGCACCGGGGAGCTGTTTTTT.

The chain uses TRBV9 and TRBJ1-1, with no clear D. The CDR3 is 13 amino acids. Germline V lookup: CDR1 SGDLS, CDR2 YYNGEE. Trimming stripped 0 bases from V and 4 bases from J, with 7 bases between. CDR3 nucleotide sequence: TGTGCCAGCAGCGTAGGGGCGGCCACTGAAGCTTTCTTT. Residues: CASSVGAATEAFF.

This rearrangement joins TRBV5-1 to TRBJ1-3; D is ambiguous. The length of the CDR3 is 13 residues. Germline CDR1 SGHRS, CDR2 YFSETQ. Trimming took off 7 bases at V and 0 bases at J, with 8 bases between the two ends. This CDR3 reads CASPSSSGNTIYF. The CDR3 DNA reads TGCGCCAGCCCGTCAAGCTCTGGAAACACCATATATTTT.

This clone appeared a few times. This chain uses TRBV16 with TRBJ2-1, with D hard to call. V gave up 2 bases and J gave up 5 bases, with 4 bases separating them. This CDR3 spans 12 amino acids. Germline values: CDR1 KGHSY, CDR2 FQNENV. CDR3 nucleotide sequence: TGTGCCAGCAGCCAAGTGAACAATGAGCAGTTCTTC. Amino acids: CASSQVNNEQFF.

The chain has TRBV5-4 and TRBJ2-7; D unclear. Germline CDR1 is SGHNT and CDR2 is YYREEE (reference sequence). This CDR3 is built from 11 residues. The ends were cut back, 3 bases at V and 2 bases at J, with 3 bases in the middle. CDR3 DNA sequence: TGTGCCAGCAGCTCAACCTACGAGCAGTACTTC. This sequence encodes CASSSTYEQYF.

This clone was picked up a small number of times. CDR3 in amino acids: CASSHGYEQYF. DNA for the CDR3: TGTGCCAGTAGTCACGGATACGAGCAGTACTTC. This sequence joins TRBV19 and TRBJ2-7; no definite D call. Trimming removed 5 bases at V and 4 bases at J, with 6 bases between. This CDR3 comprises 11 residues. The germline V gene has CDR1 LNHDA and CDR2 SQIVND (reference sequence).

Here the CDR3 reads CATRGGATEAFF. CDR3 bases: TGTGCCACCCGGGGGGGGGCGACTGAAGCTTTCTTT. V and J are TRBV2 and TRBJ1-1; tentatively, D is TRBD1 (6 bases). V lost 10 bases, J lost 5 bases, and 14 bases lay in between. Germline CDR1 and CDR2: SNHLY and FYNNEI. The CDR3 has 12 residues. Variable domain in full (rest from reference TRBV2 and TRBJ1-1): EPEVTQTPSHQVTQMGQEVILRCVPISNHLYFYWYRQILGQKVEFLVSFYNNEISEKSEIFDDQFSVERPDGSNFTLKIRSTKLEDSAMYFCATRGGATEAFFGQGTRLTVV.

Details on this clone: One end of the junction varies from germline; a read error may be responsible. The chain couples TRBV19 to TRBJ2-1; D gene ambiguous. The germline V gene encodes CDR1 LNHDA and CDR2 SQIVND (reference sequence). The CDR3 runs 15 residues. CDR3 nucleotides: TGTGCCAGTAGTGTAGACCTAAGCTCCTACAATGAGCAGTTCTTC. Protein: CASSVDLSSYNEQFF. The full variable domain, its missing parts supplied by reference TRBV19 and TRBJ2-1, is DGGITQSPKYLFRKEGQNVTLSCEQNLNHDAMYWYRQDPGQGLRLIYYSQIVNDFQKGDIAEGYSVSREKKESFPLTVTSAQKNPTAFYLCASSVDLSSYNEQFFGPGTRLTVL.

The CDR3 nucleotides read TGTGCCAGCAGGGGGTTCAATAGTCACAAAAGTCGGGCCAACGTCCTGACTTTC. Amino acid sequence: CASRGFNSHKSRANVLTF. V usage is TRBV5-6 and J usage is TRBJ2-6; D is uncertain. Trimming took 5 bases from V and 5 from J, leaving 23 bases between them. The germline CDR1 and CDR2 sequences are SGHDT and YYEEEE. CDR3 length: 18 residues.

The chain recombines TRBV28 with TRBJ1-2, with D possibly TRBD1 on 6 matching bases. Germline CDR1 is MDHEN and CDR2 is SYDVKM. This CDR3 is built from 14 residues. Trimming removed 7 bases from V and 4 bases from J, with 16 bases in between. The CDR3 reads CASNQRGAGYGYTF. DNA for the CDR3: TGTGCCAGCAACCAAAGGGGGGCTGGCTATGGCTACACCTTC.

The chain couples TRBV9 to TRBJ2-1, with no clear D. Looked up from germline, CDR1 is SGDLS and CDR2 is YYNGEE. The CDR3 has 14 amino acids. V shed 0 bases and J shed 5 bases, with 9 bases lying between them. In DNA, the CDR3 is TGTGCCAGCAGCGTAGGCGGTTTAGACAATGAGCAGTTCTTC. It codes for CASSVGGLDNEQFF.

V usage is TRBV19 and J usage is TRBJ2-3; no clear D. V gave up 4 bases and J gave up 0 bases, with 8 bases separating them. This CDR3 comprises 14 residues. Germline V gives CDR1 LNHDA, CDR2 SQIVND (reference sequence). The CDR3 region has the DNA TGTGCCAGTAGTACGCTTGGGAGCACAGATACGCAGTATTTT. This sequence encodes CASSTLGSTDTQYF.